This T cell receptor (beta chain) was sequenced for a study of read filtering for tumor transcriptome and immune sequencing. Study in general: Patients were approximately 17 male and 13 to 15 female, mean age approximately 70 years, range roughly 47 to 85. Per sample, TCR-region reads ranged about 4 to 10.27 million by IR-seq, roughly 75 to 1,400 by RNA-seq. Regarding the study as a whole: Dropping single-read clonotypes raised IR-seq and RNA-seq shared-clonotype correlation.

In this sample, this clonotype is medium-sized. Its cognate antigen is unknown. The library was built from about 370 ng RNA with molecular barcoded adaptors for alpha/delta and beta/gamma chains. TCRdb re-called the reads with MiXCR, one entry per CDR3 protein. The sample lists 20,000 to 25,000 distinct CDR3 sequences; more than 20% were seen once. Germline CDR1 is SQVTM and CDR2 is ANQGSEA. V dropped 6 bases and J dropped 2 bases, with 16 bases sitting between them. CDR3 length equals 14 residues. The V and J genes are TRBV29-1 and TRBJ1-1; no clear D. Input material: a population of CD138-negative cells sorted from bone marrow. This receptor was obtained from a donor older than 35 with multiple myeloma. The chain's CDR3 is CSVETTGLNTEAFF. DNA of the CDR3: TGCAGCGTCGAAACTACCGGACTCAACACTGAAGCTTTCTTT.